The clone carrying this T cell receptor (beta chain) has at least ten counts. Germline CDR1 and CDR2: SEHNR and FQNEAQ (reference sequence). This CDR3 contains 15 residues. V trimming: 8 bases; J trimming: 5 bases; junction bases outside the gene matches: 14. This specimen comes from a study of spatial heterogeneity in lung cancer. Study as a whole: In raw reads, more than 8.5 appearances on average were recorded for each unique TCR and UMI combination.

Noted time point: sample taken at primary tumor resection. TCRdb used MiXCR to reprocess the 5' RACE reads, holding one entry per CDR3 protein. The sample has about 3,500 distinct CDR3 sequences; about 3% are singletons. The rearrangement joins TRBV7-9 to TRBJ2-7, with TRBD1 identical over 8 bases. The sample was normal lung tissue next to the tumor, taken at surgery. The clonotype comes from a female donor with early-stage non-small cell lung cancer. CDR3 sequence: CASGPQDRVVDEQYF. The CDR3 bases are TGTGCCAGCGGTCCACAGGACAGGGTCGTCGACGAGCAGTACTTC.